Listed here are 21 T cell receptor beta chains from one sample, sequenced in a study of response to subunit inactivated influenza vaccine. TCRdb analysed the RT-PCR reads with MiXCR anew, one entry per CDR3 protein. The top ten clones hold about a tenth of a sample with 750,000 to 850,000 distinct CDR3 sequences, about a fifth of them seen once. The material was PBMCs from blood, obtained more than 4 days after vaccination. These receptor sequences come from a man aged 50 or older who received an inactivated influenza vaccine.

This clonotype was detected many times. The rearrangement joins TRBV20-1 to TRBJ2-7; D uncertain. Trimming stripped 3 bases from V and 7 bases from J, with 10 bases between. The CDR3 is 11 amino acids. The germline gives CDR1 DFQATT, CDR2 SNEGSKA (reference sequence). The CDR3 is CSASQTSEQYF. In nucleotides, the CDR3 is TGCAGTGCTAGTCAGACGTCGGAGCAGTACTTC.

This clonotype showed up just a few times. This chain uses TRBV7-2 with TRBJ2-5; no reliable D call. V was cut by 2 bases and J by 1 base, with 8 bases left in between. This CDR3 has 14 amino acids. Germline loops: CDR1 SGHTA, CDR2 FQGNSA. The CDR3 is CASSLMPIQETQYF. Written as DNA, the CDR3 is TGTGCCAGCAGCTTAATGCCTATCCAAGAGACCCAGTACTTC.

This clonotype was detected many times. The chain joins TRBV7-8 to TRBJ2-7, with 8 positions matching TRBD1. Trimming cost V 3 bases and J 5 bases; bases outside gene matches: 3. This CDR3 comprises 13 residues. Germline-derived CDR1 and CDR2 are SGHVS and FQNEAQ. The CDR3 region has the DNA TGTGCCAGCAGCTTGACGGACAGGGACGAGCAGTACTTC. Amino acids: CASSLTDRDEQYF.

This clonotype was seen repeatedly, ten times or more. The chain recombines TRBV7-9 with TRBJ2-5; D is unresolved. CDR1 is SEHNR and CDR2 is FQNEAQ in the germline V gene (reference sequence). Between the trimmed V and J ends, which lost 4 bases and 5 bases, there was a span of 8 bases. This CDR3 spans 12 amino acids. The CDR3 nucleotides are TGTGCCAGCAGCTACCTGACGGAGACCCAGTACTTC. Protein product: CASSYLTETQYF.

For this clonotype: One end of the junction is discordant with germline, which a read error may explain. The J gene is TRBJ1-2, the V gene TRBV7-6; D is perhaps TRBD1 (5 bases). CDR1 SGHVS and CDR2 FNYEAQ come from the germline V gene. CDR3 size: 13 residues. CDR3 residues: CAGSPDSGYGYTF. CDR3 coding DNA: TGTGCCGGCAGTCCTGACAGTGGGTATGGCTACACCTTC.

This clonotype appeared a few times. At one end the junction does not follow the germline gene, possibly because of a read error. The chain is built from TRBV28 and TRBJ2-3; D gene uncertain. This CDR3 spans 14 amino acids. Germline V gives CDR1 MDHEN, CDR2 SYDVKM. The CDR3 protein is CASSLSPPIGYAVF. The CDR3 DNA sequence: TGTGCCAGCAGTTTGTCCCCCCCTATAGGATACGCAGTATTT. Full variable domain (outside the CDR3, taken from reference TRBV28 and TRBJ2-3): DVKVTQSSRYLVKRTGEKVFLECVQDMDHENMFWYRQDPGLGLRLIYFSYDVKMKEKGDIPEGYSVSREKKERFSLILESASTNQTSMYLCASSLSPPIGYAVFGPGTRLTVL.

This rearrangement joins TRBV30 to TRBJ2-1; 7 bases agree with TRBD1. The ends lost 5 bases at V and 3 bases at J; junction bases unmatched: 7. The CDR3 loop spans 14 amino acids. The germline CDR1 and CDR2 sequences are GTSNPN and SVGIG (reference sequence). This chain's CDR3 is CAWRHRGVYNEQFF. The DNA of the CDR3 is TGTGCCTGGCGGCACAGGGGTGTCTACAATGAGCAGTTCTTC.

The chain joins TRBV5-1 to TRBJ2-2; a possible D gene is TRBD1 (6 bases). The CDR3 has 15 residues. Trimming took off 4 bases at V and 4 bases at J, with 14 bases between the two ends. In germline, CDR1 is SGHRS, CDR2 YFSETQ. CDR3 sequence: CASSPTGFGTGELFF. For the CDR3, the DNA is TGCGCCAGCAGCCCGACAGGATTTGGCACCGGGGAGCTGTTTTTT.

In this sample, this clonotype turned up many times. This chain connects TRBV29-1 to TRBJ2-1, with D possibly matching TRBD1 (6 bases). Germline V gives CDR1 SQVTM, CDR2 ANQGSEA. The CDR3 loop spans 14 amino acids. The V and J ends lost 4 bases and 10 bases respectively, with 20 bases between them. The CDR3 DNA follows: TGCAGCGTTGTAGTAGGACAGCCCTATACCGAGCAGTTCTTC. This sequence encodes CSVVVGQPYTEQFF.

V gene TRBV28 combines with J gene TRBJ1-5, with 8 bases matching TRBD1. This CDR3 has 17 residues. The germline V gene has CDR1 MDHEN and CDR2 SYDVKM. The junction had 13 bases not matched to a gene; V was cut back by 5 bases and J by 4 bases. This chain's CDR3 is CASSLHRGQGANQPQHF. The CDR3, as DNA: TGTGCCAGCAGTCTACACCGGGGGCAGGGGGCAAATCAGCCCCAGCATTTT.

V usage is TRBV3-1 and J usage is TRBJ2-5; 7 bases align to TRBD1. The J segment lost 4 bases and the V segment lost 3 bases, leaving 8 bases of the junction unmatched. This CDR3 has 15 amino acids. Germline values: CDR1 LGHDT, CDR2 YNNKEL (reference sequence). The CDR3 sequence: CASSQRQGGLETQYF. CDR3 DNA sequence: TGTGCCAGCAGCCAGAGACAGGGTGGGTTAGAGACCCAGTACTTC.

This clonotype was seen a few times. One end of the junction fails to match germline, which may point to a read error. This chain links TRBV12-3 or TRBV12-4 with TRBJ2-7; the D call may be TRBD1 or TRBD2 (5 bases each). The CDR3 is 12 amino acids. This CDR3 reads CASSLGGYGQYF. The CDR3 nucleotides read TGTGCCAGCAGTTTAGGGGGGTACGGGCAGTACTTC.

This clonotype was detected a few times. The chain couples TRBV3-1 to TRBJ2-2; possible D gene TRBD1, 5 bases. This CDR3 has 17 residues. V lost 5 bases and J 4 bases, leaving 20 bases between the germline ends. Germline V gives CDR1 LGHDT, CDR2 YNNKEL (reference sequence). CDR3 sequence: CASSGYIGRDTTGELFF. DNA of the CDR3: TGTGCCAGCAGCGGATACATCGGCAGGGATACCACCGGGGAGCTGTTTTTT.

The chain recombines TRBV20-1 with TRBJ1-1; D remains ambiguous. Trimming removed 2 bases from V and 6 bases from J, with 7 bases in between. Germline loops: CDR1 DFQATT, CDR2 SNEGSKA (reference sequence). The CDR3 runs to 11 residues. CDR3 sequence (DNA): TGCAGTGCTAGACGGAGGGCTGAAGCTTTCTTT. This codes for CSARRRAEAFF.

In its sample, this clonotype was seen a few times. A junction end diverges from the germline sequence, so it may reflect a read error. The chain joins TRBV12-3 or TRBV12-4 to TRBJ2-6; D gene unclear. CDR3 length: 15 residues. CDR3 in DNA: TGTGCCAGCACTTTAGGGAACTCTGGGGCCAACGTCCTGACTTTC. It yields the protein CASTLGNSGANVLTF.

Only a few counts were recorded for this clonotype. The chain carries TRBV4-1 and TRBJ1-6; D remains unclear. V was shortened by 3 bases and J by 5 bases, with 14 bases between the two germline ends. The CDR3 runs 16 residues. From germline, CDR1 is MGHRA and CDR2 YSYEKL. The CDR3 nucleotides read TGCGCCAGCAGCCACAGGACGTTAAGAGATAATTCACCCCTCCACTTT. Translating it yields CASSHRTLRDNSPLHF.

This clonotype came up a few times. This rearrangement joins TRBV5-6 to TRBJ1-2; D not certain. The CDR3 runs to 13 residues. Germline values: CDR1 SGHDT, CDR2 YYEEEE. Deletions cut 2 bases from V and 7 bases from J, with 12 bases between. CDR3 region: CASSFYLNGGYTF. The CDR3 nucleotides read TGTGCCAGCAGCTTTTATCTTAATGGTGGCTACACCTTC.

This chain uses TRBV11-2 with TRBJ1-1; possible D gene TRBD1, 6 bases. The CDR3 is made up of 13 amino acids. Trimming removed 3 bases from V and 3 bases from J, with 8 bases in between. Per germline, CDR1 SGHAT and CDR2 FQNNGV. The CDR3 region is CASSLYRDTEAFF. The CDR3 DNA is TGTGCCAGCAGCTTGTACAGGGACACTGAAGCTTTCTTT.

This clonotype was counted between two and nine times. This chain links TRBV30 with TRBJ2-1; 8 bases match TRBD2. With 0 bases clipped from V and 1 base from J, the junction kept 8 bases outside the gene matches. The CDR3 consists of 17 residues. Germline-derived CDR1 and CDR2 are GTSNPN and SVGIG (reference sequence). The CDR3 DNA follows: TGTGCCTGGAGTGTATCGGGAGGGCCCAGGTCCTACAATGAGCAGTTCTTC. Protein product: CAWSVSGGPRSYNEQFF.

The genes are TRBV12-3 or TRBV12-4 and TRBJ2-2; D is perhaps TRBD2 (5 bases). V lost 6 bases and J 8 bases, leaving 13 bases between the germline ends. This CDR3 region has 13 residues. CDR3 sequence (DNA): TGTGCCAGCAGACACGGGGTTGTAGGGGAGCTGTTTTTT. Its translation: CASRHGVVGELFF.

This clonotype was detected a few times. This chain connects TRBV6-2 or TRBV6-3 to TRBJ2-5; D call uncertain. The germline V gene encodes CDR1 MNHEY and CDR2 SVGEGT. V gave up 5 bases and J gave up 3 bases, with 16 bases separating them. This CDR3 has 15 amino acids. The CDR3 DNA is TGTGCCAGCAGTAACCTTTACCGGTTCGAAGAGACCCAGTACTTC. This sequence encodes CASSNLYRFEETQYF.